Listed here are 21 T cell receptor beta chains from one sample, sequenced in a study of T cells in Graves' hyperthyroidism and ophthalmopathy. From RNA transcripts, TCR beta CDR3 regions were amplified. The HTBI primer set was used in a first-round RT-PCR of the TCR CDR3. TCRdb ran MiXCR on the multiplex PCR reads and lists one entry per CDR3 protein. This sample has under 300,000 distinct CDR3 sequences, with less than 15% found just once. Sequenced material: blood. All receptors derive from a woman aged 25 to 39 with Graves' hyperthyroidism that later progressed to Graves' ophthalmopathy.

This clonotype was counted a few times. This chain uses TRBV11-2 with TRBJ1-4; 8 positions agree with TRBD1. Trimming cost V 5 bases and J 8 bases; bases outside gene matches: 10. This CDR3 is built from 15 residues. The germline V gene has CDR1 SGHAT and CDR2 FQNNGV. The CDR3 nucleotides are TGTGCCAGCAGCACCTGGACAGGGCTGCACGAAAAACTGTTTTTT. The encoded protein is CASSTWTGLHEKLFF.

This clonotype was counted ten times or more. This chain connects TRBV20-1 to TRBJ1-6; TRBD1 matches at 7 bases. V was clipped by 1 base and J by 8 bases; unmatched bases: 5. The CDR3 is 14 amino acids. CDR1 DFQATT and CDR2 SNEGSKA come from the germline V gene (reference sequence). CDR3 in DNA: TGCAGTGCTAGAGGGACAGGACTTGATTCACCCCTCCACTTT. It is translated as CSARGTGLDSPLHF.

This clonotype was counted many times. This chain links TRBV19 with TRBJ1-1; D is unclear. This CDR3 region has 13 residues. CDR1 is LNHDA, CDR2 SQIVND, per germline (reference sequence). V lost 0 bases to trimming and J lost 1 base, with 3 bases between them. CDR3 residues: CASSIEGNTEAFF. Here the CDR3 DNA reads TGTGCCAGTAGTATAGAAGGGAACACTGAAGCTTTCTTT.

This clonotype was observed at least ten times. The rearrangement links TRBV12-3 or TRBV12-4 to TRBJ2-7, with D tentatively TRBD2 (6 bases). Trimming cost V 6 bases and J 2 bases, with 17 bases left between them. The CDR3 is 15 residues long. In DNA form, the CDR3 reads TGTGCCAGCAGACCCGCGGCGGGGAACCCCTACGAGCAGTACTTC. Protein product: CASRPAAGNPYEQYF.

This clonotype was recorded a few times. This rearrangement joins TRBV14 to TRBJ2-2; the match to TRBD1 covers 11 bases. With 7 bases clipped from V and 7 bases from J, the junction kept 5 bases outside the gene matches. Germline V gene data show CDR1 as SGHDN and CDR2 as FVKESK. The CDR3 runs 14 residues. The CDR3 loop is CASTRTGGVGELFF. Written as DNA, the CDR3 is TGTGCCAGCACCAGGACAGGGGGCGTCGGGGAGCTGTTTTTT.

The J gene is TRBJ1-2, the V gene TRBV28, with D possibly being TRBD1 (6 bases). Germline CDR1 MDHEN, CDR2 SYDVKM. The CDR3 loop spans 14 amino acids. V was cut by 6 bases and J by 4 bases, with 15 bases left in between. This chain's CDR3 is CASRGPGQIYGYTF. The CDR3 DNA sequence: TGTGCCAGCAGGGGACCGGGACAAATCTATGGCTACACCTTC.

The chain joins TRBV6-2 or TRBV6-3 to TRBJ1-3; D unresolved. V was shortened by 7 bases and J by 0 bases, with 4 bases between the two germline ends. The CDR3 loop spans 12 amino acids. Germline CDR1 and CDR2: MNHEY and SVGEGT. CDR3 region: CASKASGNTIYF. In DNA, the CDR3 is TGTGCCAGCAAAGCCTCTGGAAACACCATATATTTT.

At least ten counts were recorded for this clonotype. This chain's CDR3 is CASSAGGETSREQYF. DNA of the CDR3: TGTGCCAGCAGCGCGGGGGGGGAGACTAGTAGAGAGCAGTACTTC. The V gene is TRBV12-3 or TRBV12-4, the J gene TRBJ2-7; 9 nucleotides match TRBD2. This CDR3 spans 15 amino acids. Trimming removed 6 bases from V and 7 bases from J; junction bases left unmatched: 13.

This clonotype occurred a few times. The V call is TRBV19, the J call TRBJ1-5, with 8 bases matching TRBD1. CDR1 is LNHDA, CDR2 SQIVND, per germline (reference sequence). This CDR3 spans 15 amino acids. Trimming took 5 bases from V and 1 from J; bases not matched to a gene: 4. The CDR3 DNA sequence: TGTGCCAGTAGTGTTTGGACAGGGAGCAATCAGCCCCAGCATTTT. Its translation: CASSVWTGSNQPQHF.

This clonotype has at least ten counts. The chain carries TRBV6-1 and TRBJ2-3; D is undetermined. The V gene lost 8 bases and the J gene lost 6 bases, with 9 bases spanning the gap. Germline values: CDR1 MNHNS, CDR2 SASEGT. CDR3 size: 11 residues. CDR3 protein: CASRLEDTQYF. Written as DNA, the CDR3 is TGTGCCAGCCGGCTAGAGGATACGCAGTATTTT.

This clonotype was found many times. This chain uses TRBV6-1 with TRBJ2-1; TRBD2 might be the D (6 bases). In germline, CDR1 is MNHNS, CDR2 SASEGT. The V gene lost 5 bases and the J gene lost 8 bases, with 16 bases spanning the gap. The CDR3 contains 14 residues. The CDR3: CASSTSFVSDEQFF. The CDR3 nucleotides read TGTGCCAGCAGTACTAGCTTTGTGTCGGATGAGCAGTTCTTC.

This clonotype appeared many times. V gene TRBV30 combines with J gene TRBJ2-5; tentatively, D is TRBD2 (5 bases). The CDR3 sequence is 16 residues long. V lost 0 bases and J lost 2, with 16 bases in between. Germline lookup yields CDR1 GTSNPN and CDR2 SVGIG (reference sequence). The CDR3 here is CAWSVQSRSGQETQYF. CDR3 DNA sequence: TGTGCCTGGAGTGTACAAAGTCGGAGCGGTCAAGAGACCCAGTACTTC.

This clonotype was detected ten times or more. This chain links TRBV11-2 with TRBJ1-6, with no clear D. Trimming stripped 0 bases from V and 10 bases from J, with 13 bases between. The CDR3 has 15 amino acids. From germline, CDR1 is SGHAT and CDR2 FQNNGV. For the CDR3, the DNA is TGTGCCAGCAGCTTAGATCGGAAAGTGGGATCACCCCTCCACTTT. Protein sequence: CASSLDRKVGSPLHF.

The chain employs TRBV27 and TRBJ2-1, with D possibly matching TRBD1 (5 bases). CDR1 is MNHEY, CDR2 SMNVEV, per germline (reference sequence). Trimming took off 5 bases at V and 7 bases at J, with 9 bases between the two ends. This CDR3 region has 12 residues. CDR3 amino acids: CASSARVNEQFF. The DNA for the CDR3 is TGTGCCAGCAGTGCCAGGGTAAATGAGCAGTTCTTC.

On this clonotype: A much larger clone lies a single base off, so this may be a read error. The chain is built from TRBV28 and TRBJ2-3; D is uncertain. The germline CDR1 and CDR2 sequences are MDHEN and SYDVKM. This CDR3 is 18 amino acids long. The CDR3 nucleotides are TGTGCCCGCAGTTTAAGCCCCGGGCTGGGATCTAGCACAGATACGCAGTATTTT. Protein product: CARSLSPGLGSSTDTQYF.

This clonotype was found many times. The CDR3 DNA sequence: TGTGCCACCAGCAGAGATAACACGGGTAAGGTGGCTTTCTTT. Translated: CATSRDNTGKVAFF. J is TRBJ1-1 and V is TRBV15, with D hard to call. V was pared by 0 bases and J by 11 bases, with 16 bases between. This CDR3 has 14 amino acids. The germline CDR1 and CDR2 sequences are LNHNV and YYDKDF (reference sequence).

This clonotype was observed a few times. Given a much more abundant clone one base away, this may be a read error. This chain uses TRBV6-9 with TRBJ2-5; tentatively, D is TRBD1 (5 bases). The V gene's germline CDR1 is MNHGY and CDR2 SVAAGI. The CDR3 runs to 15 residues. CDR3 protein: CASSYGQGRSETQHF. For the CDR3, the DNA is TGTGCCAGCAGTTACGGGCAGGGAAGAAGTGAGACCCAGCACTTC.

The genes are TRBV13 and TRBJ1-4, with TRBD1 matching 7 bases. V shed 2 bases and J 6 bases; nucleotides not matched to a gene: 6. The CDR3 is made up of 15 amino acids. The V gene's germline CDR1 is PRHDT and CDR2 FYEKMQ (reference sequence). In nucleotides, the CDR3 is TGTGCCAGCAGCTTATCAAGGCAGGGGGATGAAAAACTGTTTTTT. Its protein product is CASSLSRQGDEKLFF.

This clonotype was observed a few times. The chain joins TRBV19 to TRBJ2-1; 11 bases line up with TRBD2. Germline-derived CDR1 and CDR2 are LNHDA and SQIVND (reference sequence). V shed 7 bases and J 7 bases; nucleotides not matched to a gene: 3. The CDR3 consists of 13 residues. CDR3 sequence reads: CASIGTSGNEQFF. DNA of the CDR3: TGTGCCAGTATCGGGACTAGCGGAAATGAGCAGTTCTTC.

This clonotype was picked up many times. The V gene is TRBV19, the J gene TRBJ2-1; 13 nucleotides match TRBD2. Germline trimming cut 6 bases from V and 7 bases from J; bases unmatched to any gene: 15. Germline V CDR1 and CDR2: LNHDA, SQIVND (reference sequence). This CDR3 spans 18 amino acids. CDR3 nucleotides: TGTGCCAGTAGGTCAGGGGTACTAGCGGGAGGGCCTCGGAATGAGCAGTTCTTC. This encodes CASRSGVLAGGPRNEQFF.

The chain employs TRBV7-9 and TRBJ2-6; D gene uncertain. Germline V CDR1 and CDR2: SEHNR, FQNEAQ (reference sequence). The CDR3 covers 19 residues. The V end was cut by 2 bases, the J end by 0 bases, with 17 bases between. CDR3 sequence: CASSLKETKAFSGANVLTF. The CDR3 DNA reads as TGTGCCAGCAGCTTAAAGGAGACAAAAGCCTTCTCTGGGGCCAACGTCCTGACTTTC.